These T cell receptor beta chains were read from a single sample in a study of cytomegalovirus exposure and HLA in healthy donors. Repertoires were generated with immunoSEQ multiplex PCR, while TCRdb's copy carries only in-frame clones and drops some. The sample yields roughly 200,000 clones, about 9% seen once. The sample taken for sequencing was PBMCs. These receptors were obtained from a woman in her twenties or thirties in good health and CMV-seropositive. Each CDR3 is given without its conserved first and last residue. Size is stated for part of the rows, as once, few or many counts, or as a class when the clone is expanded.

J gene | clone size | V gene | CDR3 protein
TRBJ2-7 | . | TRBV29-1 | SVVETGAYEQY
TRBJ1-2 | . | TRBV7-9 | ASSSRVQSYGYT
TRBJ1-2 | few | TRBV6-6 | ASSYSGEGQGYT
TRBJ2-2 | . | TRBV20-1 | SARQSGELF
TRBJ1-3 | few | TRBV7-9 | ASSLSRGGNTIY
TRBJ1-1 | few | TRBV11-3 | ASSLGKAGNTEAF
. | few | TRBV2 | ADRGRDEQY
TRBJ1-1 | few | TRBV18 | ASLPTIGQGLKTEAF
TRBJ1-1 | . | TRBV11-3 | ASSSSTGEAF
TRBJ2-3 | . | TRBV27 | ASSDTGVGFSTDTQY
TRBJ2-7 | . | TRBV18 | ASSPGLSSYEQY
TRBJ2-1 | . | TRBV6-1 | ASKKGGSSYNEQF
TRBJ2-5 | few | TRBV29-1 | SVEQQGAMIMGTQY
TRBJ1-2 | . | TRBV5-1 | ASSGADNYGYT
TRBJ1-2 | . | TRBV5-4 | ASSLDNRGHGYT
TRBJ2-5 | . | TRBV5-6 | ASSLEGRGRETQY
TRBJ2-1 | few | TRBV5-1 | ASSLFPSVSADNEQF
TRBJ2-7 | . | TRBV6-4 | ASSDWREIPEQY
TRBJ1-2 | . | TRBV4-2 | ASSQKRDSFYGYT
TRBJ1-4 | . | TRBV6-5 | ASRRQGANEKLF
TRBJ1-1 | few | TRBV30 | AWSVGGYTEAF
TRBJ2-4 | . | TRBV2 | ASSRQGARDIQY
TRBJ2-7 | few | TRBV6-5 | ASSYSRLASSYEQY
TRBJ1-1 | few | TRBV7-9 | ASSLGDRGTEAF
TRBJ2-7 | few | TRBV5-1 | ASSPRGLAGGFDYEQY
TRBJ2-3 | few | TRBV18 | ASSPGTGSTDTQY
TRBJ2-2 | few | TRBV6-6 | ASSYGARQGHGELF
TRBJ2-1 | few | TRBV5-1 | ASRPSGSANEQF
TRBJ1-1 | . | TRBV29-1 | STTRGGAVRNTEAF
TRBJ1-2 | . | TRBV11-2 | ASSLMGQGGTYGYT
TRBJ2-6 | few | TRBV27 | ASSLSRAGSISGANVLT
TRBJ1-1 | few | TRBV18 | ASSPRQDTEAF
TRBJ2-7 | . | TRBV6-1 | ASRGGQPYEQY
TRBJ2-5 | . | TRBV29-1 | SVSGTSGEETQY
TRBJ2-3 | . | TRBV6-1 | ASSEDVAGFTDTQY
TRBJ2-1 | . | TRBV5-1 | ASSLRLAGGNEQF
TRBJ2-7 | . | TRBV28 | ASSLTAYEQY
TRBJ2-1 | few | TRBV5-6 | ASSRRLAGFLNEQF
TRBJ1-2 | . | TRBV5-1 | ASSEGQGNGYT
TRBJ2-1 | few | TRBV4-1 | ASSQYDPAGTSGHEQF
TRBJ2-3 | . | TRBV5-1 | ASKERYSTDTQY
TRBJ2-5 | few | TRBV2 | ASAVETQY
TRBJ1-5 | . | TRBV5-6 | ASSLGQGRQPQH
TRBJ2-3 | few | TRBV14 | ASSQEARGQSTDTQY
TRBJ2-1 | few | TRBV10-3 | AISESGGTSGRSSYNEQF
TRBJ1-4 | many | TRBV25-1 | ASSDPGQGSEKLF
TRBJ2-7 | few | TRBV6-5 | ASSYSVSYEQY
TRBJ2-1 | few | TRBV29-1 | SVDMGDYEQF
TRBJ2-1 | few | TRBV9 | ASSMDSSSYNEQF
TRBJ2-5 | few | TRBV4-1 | ASSQYRQGLQETQY
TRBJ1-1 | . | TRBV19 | ASSMAPSGHLEAF
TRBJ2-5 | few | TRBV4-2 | ASSQDLTDQETQY
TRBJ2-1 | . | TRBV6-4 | ASLEESFARGQF
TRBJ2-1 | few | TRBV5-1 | ASSLDRVDYNEQF
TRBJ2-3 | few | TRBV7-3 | ASSLTKLTDTQY
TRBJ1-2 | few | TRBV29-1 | SVDGSYGYT
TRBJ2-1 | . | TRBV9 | ASTIREGPYNEQF
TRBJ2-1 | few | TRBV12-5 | ASDREDLLRNEQF
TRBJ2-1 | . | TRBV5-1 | ASSLVTAYEQF